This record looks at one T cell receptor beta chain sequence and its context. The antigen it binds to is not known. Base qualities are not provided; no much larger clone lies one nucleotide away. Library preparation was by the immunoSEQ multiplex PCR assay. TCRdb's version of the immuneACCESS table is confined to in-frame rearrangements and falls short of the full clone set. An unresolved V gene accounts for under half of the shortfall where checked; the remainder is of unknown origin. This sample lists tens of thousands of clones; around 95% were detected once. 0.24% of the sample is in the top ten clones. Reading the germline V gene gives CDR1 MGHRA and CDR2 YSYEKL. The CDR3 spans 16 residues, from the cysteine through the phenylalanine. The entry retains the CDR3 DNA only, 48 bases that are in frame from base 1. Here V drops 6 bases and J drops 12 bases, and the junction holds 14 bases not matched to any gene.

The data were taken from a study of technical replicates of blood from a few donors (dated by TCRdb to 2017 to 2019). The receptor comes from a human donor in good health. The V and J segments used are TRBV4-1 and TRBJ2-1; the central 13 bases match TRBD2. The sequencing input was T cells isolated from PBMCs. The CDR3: CASSPGTSGDWGRQFF. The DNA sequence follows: TGCGCCAGCAGTCCCGGGACTAGCGGGGATTGGGGTCGGCAGTTCTTC.